The entry that follows covers one TCR beta chain sequence. The antigen is undetermined. No patient had received any treatment before thyroid surgery. The data belong to a study of metastatic and nonmetastatic thyroid tumors. Across the whole study: Repertoire comparisons spanned blood and tumor or nodule tissue from malignant and benign thyroid patients. Regarding the study as a whole: Reportedly, malignant thyroid tumors had significantly higher TCR beta diversity than benign nodules, in blood and tumor.

In the original workflow: Between-group CDR3 differences, defined by clinicopathological status, yielded a distant-metastasis classifier for papillary thyroid cancer. TCRdb re-called clones via MiXCR from the PCR reads. These V and J calls originate from TCRdb's pipeline instead of the authors' own analysis. The table lists around 17,000 clones, around 33% of them singletons, with 13% in the top ten. Germline loops: CDR1 SNHLY, CDR2 FYNNEI. V was pared by 1 base and J by 4 bases, with 17 bases between. CDR3 length: 17 amino acids. The gene calls are TRBV2 and TRBJ1-5; D unclear. Sequencing was carried out using tumor tissue. The sequence came from a male donor with papillary thyroid cancer or a benign thyroid nodule (not recorded which). Some clones in this sample may be carry-over from other donors' samples. The CDR3, as DNA: TGTGCCAGCAGTGAAGGCCCGTCCGCCGGCGGTAATCAGCCCCAGCATTTT. Translating it yields CASSEGPSAGGNQPQHF.